This entry concerns a single T cell receptor beta chain. Its antigen target is currently unknown. Base qualities were left out, and no much larger clone turns up one base away. Genomic DNA was extracted from sorted cells for sequencing of the TCRbeta CDR3 region. TCRbeta CDR3 regions were sequenced using the immunoSEQ Assay. In its TCRdb copy, this immuneACCESS table keeps in-frame sequences only and misses some clones. Where compared with another copy, unresolved V genes explain less than half of these, and the others have no known cause. The sample profile shows tens of thousands of clones; around nine tenths of them were found once. Together, the top ten hold about 11% of the sample. Relative to germline, V is 0 bases shorter and J is 4 bases shorter, with 14 bases between their ends. Its CDR3 holds 16 amino acids, cysteine through phenylalanine. The read is trimmed to its CDR3 DNA, 48 bases read in frame from base 1. The germline V gene specifies SGDLS as CDR1 and YYNGEE as CDR2.

Patients with autoimmune disease history or receiving systemic immunosuppression were excluded from the trial. Peripheral blood for TCR sequencing was drawn from every dose cohort at baseline, at cycle 4 day 1 and at cycle 7 day 1. Samples came from an open-label, multicenter, first-in-human phase I dose-escalation trial of ivuxolimab. The trial enrolled adults with locally advanced or metastatic head and neck squamous cell, hepatocellular, melanoma or renal cell carcinoma. CD4+ and CD8+ T cells were sorted separately from peripheral blood before TCR sequencing. This specimen belongs to a study of OX40 agonist ivuxolimab in advanced cancers. About the study as a whole: Ivuxolimab was an agonistic, fully human IgG2 monoclonal antibody directed against OX40 (CD134), a costimulatory receptor. Intravenous ivuxolimab was administered to patients every 2 weeks at six dose levels: 0.01, 0.1, 0.3, 1.5, 3 and 10 mg/kg. Among the roughly 54 dose-escalation patients, some 19 had hepatocellular carcinoma, roughly 15 melanoma, 9 renal cell carcinoma and 9 head and neck cancer. A male proportion of 70% to 90% and a mean age of roughly 55 years, ranging from about 23 to 90, were recorded for the dose-escalation cohort. Patients were allowed to have had prior anti-PD-1, anti-PD-L1 or anti-CTLA-4 therapy, and roughly 40% of the dose-escalation patients had been treated with checkpoint inhibitors. Partial responses occurred in three dose-escalation patients: two with cutaneous melanoma and one with hepatocellular carcinoma. Peripheral TCRbeta sequencing aimed to test whether ivuxolimab altered TCR sequence diversity and caused clonal T-cell expansion. The monotherapy dose-escalation portion (N of about 47 patients) of the phase I ivuxolimab trial is reported in the paper.

The research as a whole found: Low levels of normalized T-cell clonal expansion were also shown by some nonresponding patients. At doses from 0.1 to 3.0 mg/kg, clonal expansion was seen in both CD4+ and CD8+ blood T cells between baseline and week 6. After ivuxolimab, more expanded clones were found on average in CD8+ T cells than in CD4+ T cells. Antigen specificity was not determined for the clonally expanded peripheral T cells. In the 0.1-3.0 mg/kg groups, partial responders were among the patients with the lowest normalized peripheral clonal expansion, particularly in CD8+ T cells.

The specimen was CD4+ or CD8+ T cells sorted from blood, collected in a trial of the OX40 agonist ivuxolimab. The TCR comes from an adult with an advanced solid tumor such as melanoma, head and neck, liver or kidney cancer. The rearranged segments are TRBV9 and TRBJ2-1; the D region possibly corresponds to TRBD2 (6 bases align). The CDR3 sequence is CASSVVDGGAYNEQFF. The DNA reads TGTGCCAGCAGCGTAGTTGACGGGGGAGCATACAATGAGCAGTTCTTC. Beyond the CDR3, the reference TRBV9 and TRBJ2-1 genes provide the residues; the full variable domain reads: DSGVTQTPKHLITATGQRVTLRCSPRSGDLSVYWYQQSLDQGLQFLIQYYNGEERAKGNILERFSAQQFPDLHSELNLSSLELGDSALYFCASSVVDGGAYNEQFFGPGTRLTVL.